These 27 T cell receptor beta chains were all obtained from the same sample, sequenced in a study of blood T cell repertoires in COVID-19. The repertoire was sequenced with immunoSEQ multiplex PCR; TCRdb's copy has only in-frame clones and lacks some. The repertoire holds 210,000 or so clones, with 70% to 90% as singletons. The sample was PBMCs or T cells enriched from blood (not recorded which). The receptors come from a man aged 30 to 39 who had recovered from COVID-19.

As DNA, the CDR3 is TGTGCCATCAGTGATTCTCCGGGACACAACACCGGGGAGCTGTTTTTT. It translates to CAISDSPGHNTGELFF. The V gene is TRBV10-3, the J gene TRBJ2-2; possible D gene TRBD1, 6 bases. Germline V lookup: CDR1 ENHRY, CDR2 SYGVKD. This CDR3 region has 16 residues. Trimming left V 3 bases short and J 2 bases short, with 13 bases between.

The genes are TRBV7-2 and TRBJ2-7, with unresolved D. With 3 bases removed from V and 2 bases from J, the gap between germline ends came to 11 bases. This CDR3 region has 14 residues. The germline V gene has CDR1 SGHTA and CDR2 FQGNSA. CDR3 region: CASSFGDRPYEQYF. The CDR3 bases are TGTGCCAGCAGCTTCGGAGACCGGCCCTACGAGCAGTACTTC.

This clone is a singleton in its sample. J is TRBJ1-3 and V is TRBV4-1; no clear D. Germline V lookup: CDR1 MGHRA, CDR2 YSYEKL. CDR3 length equals 14 residues. Trimming stripped 1 base from V and 0 bases from J, with 4 bases between. CDR3 amino acids: CASSQGHSGNTIYF. The CDR3 DNA is TGCGCCAGCAGCCAAGGACACTCTGGAAACACCATATATTTT.

V usage is TRBV2 and J usage is TRBJ2-5; TRBD2 matches 9 bases. The CDR3 extends over 13 amino acids. The V gene end was trimmed by 4 bases and the J gene end by 5 bases; junction bases not matched to a gene: 2. Germline values: CDR1 SNHLY, CDR2 FYNNEI. The CDR3 spells CASSVRGGETQYF. The DNA for the CDR3 is TGTGCCAGCAGTGTGCGGGGGGGGGAGACCCAGTACTTC. Supplemented by reference TRBV2 and TRBJ2-5, the full variable domain reads EPEVTQTPSHQVTQMGQEVILRCVPISNHLYFYWYRQILGQKVEFLVSFYNNEISEKSEIFDDQFSVERPDGSNFTLKIRSTKLEDSAMYFCASSVRGGETQYFGPGTRLLVL.

The chain is built from TRBV6-5 and TRBJ1-2; D not certain. V shed 8 bases and J shed 6 bases, with 16 bases lying between them. Germline assignment: CDR1 MNHEY and CDR2 SVGAGI. This CDR3 contains 13 residues. Written as DNA, the CDR3 is TGTGCCAGCCTCCGTGAGATGTTTGATGGCTACACCTTC. The encoded protein is CASLREMFDGYTF.

The chain couples TRBV6-2 or TRBV6-3 to TRBJ1-5, with no clear D. Per the germline V gene, CDR1 is MNHEY and CDR2 is SVGEGT. The CDR3 spans 18 residues. Trimming removed 0 bases from V and 0 bases from J, with 15 bases in between. The CDR3 protein is CASSYSIGDPYSNQPQHF. As DNA, the CDR3 is TGTGCCAGCAGTTACTCGATCGGAGACCCTTATAGCAATCAGCCCCAGCATTTT.

This sequence joins TRBV30 and TRBJ1-1, with D possibly TRBD1 on 5 matching bases. Trimming removed 1 base at V and 0 bases at J, with 6 bases between. The CDR3 consists of 13 residues. CDR1 and CDR2 (germline): GTSNPN, SVGIG (reference sequence). As DNA, the CDR3 is TGTGCCTGGAGTGCAGGGCTGAACACTGAAGCTTTCTTT. Protein: CAWSAGLNTEAFF.

V gene TRBV21-1 combines with J gene TRBJ1-5; the table's D call TRBD1 went unverified against the DNA. TRBV21-1 is assigned pseudogene status. This CDR3 spans 14 amino acids. CDR3 bases: TGTGCCAGCAGCAGAGGGGGAGAGACCCAGCCCCAGCATTTT. This codes for CASSRGGETQPQHF.

This clone was recorded only once. The chain is built from TRBV11-2 and TRBJ2-7; D uncertain. This CDR3 has 11 amino acids. Germline V gives CDR1 SGHAT, CDR2 FQNNGV. Trimming pared 6 bases from V and 4 bases from J, leaving 7 bases between. The CDR3 DNA sequence: TGTGCCAGCAGGGCGACATACGAGCAGTACTTC. Its translation: CASRATYEQYF.

The V and J genes are TRBV7-8 and TRBJ1-1; possible D gene TRBD1, 5 bases. The CDR3 sequence is 15 residues long. V lost 5 bases, J lost 3 bases, and 16 bases lay in between. Germline V CDR1 and CDR2: SGHVS, FQNEAQ. CDR3 coding DNA: TGTGCCAGCAGCAGCGTCAGGGCTTCAGACACTGAAGCTTTCTTT. Protein product: CASSSVRASDTEAFF. The whole variable domain, remainder taken from reference TRBV7-8 and TRBJ1-1, is GAGVSQSPRYKVAKRGQDVALRCDPISGHVSLFWYQQALGQGPEFLTYFQNEAQLDKSGLPSDRFFAERPEGSVSTLKIQRTQQEDSAVYLCASSSVRASDTEAFFGQGTRLTVV.

The CDR3 DNA reads TGTGCCAGTACTGCTCCGGGACAGGGGCGAAGTCCGTACTTC. It encodes CASTAPGQGRSPYF. The chain employs TRBV28 and TRBJ2-7; 10 bases are shared with TRBD1. This CDR3 region has 14 residues. CDR1 is MDHEN, CDR2 SYDVKM, per germline. Trimming cost V 9 bases and J 12 bases; bases outside gene matches: 17.

This chain connects TRBV28 to TRBJ1-5, with D perhaps TRBD1 (5 bases). The V end was cut by 2 bases, the J end by 8 bases, with 16 bases between. Germline V lookup: CDR1 MDHEN, CDR2 SYDVKM. The CDR3 has 15 amino acids. CDR3 sequence (DNA): TGTGCCAGCAGTTTAATCGGTCGGGGGTCGGAGCCCCAGCATTTT. It codes for CASSLIGRGSEPQHF.

V and J are TRBV3-1 (or the pseudogene TRBV3-2) and TRBJ1-3; possible D gene TRBD1, 5 bases. V lost 3 bases and J 1 base, leaving 13 bases between the germline ends. The length of the CDR3 is 16 residues. The germline V gene encodes CDR1 LGHDT and CDR2 YNNKEL (reference sequence). The CDR3 sequence: CASSHQGFTSGNTIYF. DNA of the CDR3: TGTGCCAGCAGCCATCAGGGATTTACGTCTGGAAACACCATATATTTT.

This chain links TRBV2 with TRBJ2-2, with a weak D call TRBD1 (5 bases). From germline, CDR1 is SNHLY and CDR2 FYNNEI. This CDR3 is 15 amino acids long. V lost 3 bases and J 5 bases, leaving 13 bases between the germline ends. CDR3: CASSDPVAGTGELFF. The CDR3 DNA reads TGTGCCAGCAGTGACCCGGTTGCAGGGACCGGGGAGCTGTTTTTT.

This clone has only one observation. The CDR3 sequence: CASSLDGRGRQNTEAFF. The CDR3, as DNA: TGTGCCAGCAGCTTAGATGGCAGGGGGCGTCAGAACACTGAAGCTTTCTTT. V and J are TRBV7-9 and TRBJ1-1; TRBD1 matches 8 bases. After removal of 1 base from V and 1 base from J, the junction contained 8 bases not matched to a gene. Germline V lookup: CDR1 SEHNR, CDR2 FQNEAQ (reference sequence). There are 17 residues in the CDR3. The full variable domain, with the rest looked up from reference TRBV7-9 and TRBJ1-1, is DTGVSQNPRHKITKRGQNVTFRCDPISEHNRLYWYRQTLGQGPEFLTYFQNEAQLEKSRLLSDRFSAERPKGSFSTLEIQRTEQGDSAMYLCASSLDGRGRQNTEAFFGQGTRLTVV.

The genes are TRBV15 and TRBJ1-1, with TRBD1 matching 8 bases. CDR3 length: 16 residues. Per the germline V gene, CDR1 is LNHNV and CDR2 is YYDKDF (reference sequence). Trimming cost V 0 bases and J 0 bases; bases outside gene matches: 3. In DNA form, the CDR3 reads TGTGCCACCAGCAGAGACAGGGGGCCTATGAACACTGAAGCTTTCTTT. Translation gives CATSRDRGPMNTEAFF.

This chain uses TRBV9 with TRBJ2-2, with a possible D match to TRBD1 (6 bases). Trimming pared 3 bases from V and 1 base from J, leaving 13 bases between. The CDR3 is 16 residues long. Looked up from germline, CDR1 is SGDLS and CDR2 is YYNGEE. The CDR3 is CASSDGWTVNTGELFF. The CDR3, as DNA: TGTGCCAGCAGCGACGGGTGGACAGTGAACACCGGGGAGCTGTTTTTT. The full variable domain, in which reference TRBV9 and TRBJ2-2 provide the parts outside the CDR3, is DSGVTQTPKHLITATGQRVTLRCSPRSGDLSVYWYQQSLDQGLQFLIQYYNGEERAKGNILERFSAQQFPDLHSELNLSSLELGDSALYFCASSDGWTVNTGELFFGEGSRLTVL.

The chain has TRBV27 and TRBJ2-7, with TRBD1 as a possible D gene (5 bases). CDR3 size: 16 residues. V dropped 2 bases and J dropped 4 bases, with 18 bases sitting between them. In germline, CDR1 is MNHEY, CDR2 SMNVEV (reference sequence). For the CDR3, the DNA is TGTGCCAGCAGTTTAAACGGTCAGGGAATATCGTACGAGCAGTACTTC. Protein: CASSLNGQGISYEQYF.

The J gene is TRBJ1-2, the V gene TRBV18, with D uncertain. Trimming stripped 2 bases from V and 8 bases from J, with 12 bases between. The CDR3 length is 13 residues. CDR1 KGHSH and CDR2 LQKENI come from the germline V gene. CDR3 DNA sequence: TGTGCCAGCTCACCAACATTTCTGGAGGGCTACACCTTC. Its protein product is CASSPTFLEGYTF.

V usage is TRBV5-1 and J usage is TRBJ2-1; D perhaps matches TRBD2 (5 bases). V lost 0 bases, J lost 7 bases, and 11 bases lay in between. Looked up from germline, CDR1 is SGHRS and CDR2 is YFSETQ. The CDR3 totals 14 residues. CDR3: CASSLALGGNEQFF. The CDR3 DNA is TGCGCCAGCAGCTTGGCGTTAGGAGGTAATGAGCAGTTCTTC.

The V and J genes are TRBV5-1 and TRBJ2-7; 12 bases match TRBD2. Germline CDR1 is SGHRS and CDR2 is YFSETQ. The CDR3 is 17 residues long. V was clipped by 4 bases and J by 2 bases; unmatched bases: 10. The CDR3 region has the DNA TGCGCCAGCAGCCTGAGGGTCGCTAGCGGGAGGGCCTACGAGCAGTACTTC. This encodes CASSLRVASGRAYEQYF.

This clone is a singleton in its sample. The J gene is TRBJ1-3, the V gene TRBV18, with 10 bases matching TRBD1. V trimming: 5 bases; J trimming: 0 bases; junction bases outside the gene matches: 13. This CDR3 contains 19 residues. Germline CDR1 KGHSH, CDR2 LQKENI. This CDR3 is CASSVRQGASSFSGNTIYF. The CDR3 DNA is TGTGCCAGCTCAGTCCGACAGGGGGCTTCCTCTTTCTCTGGAAACACCATATATTTT.

The rearrangement joins TRBV5-1 to TRBJ2-2; D possibly corresponds to TRBD1 (5 bases). CDR3 size: 14 residues. CDR1 and CDR2 from the germline V gene are SGHRS and YFSETQ. Between the trimmed V and J ends, which lost 5 bases and 2 bases, there was a span of 10 bases. The CDR3 region has the DNA TGCGCCAGCAGAGTAGACAGCAACACCGGGGAGCTGTTTTTT. Its protein product is CASRVDSNTGELFF.

The chain has TRBV6-6 and TRBJ1-2; no clear D gene. This CDR3 is 14 amino acids long. Trimming removed 6 bases at V and 0 bases at J, with 11 bases between. From germline, CDR1 is MNHNY and CDR2 SVGAGI (reference sequence). For the CDR3, the DNA is TGTGCCAGCAGCCCACAGTTAGCTAACTATGGCTACACCTTC. It is translated as CASSPQLANYGYTF.

The CDR3 DNA reads as TGTGCCAGCAGTACCTGGACAGGGGCTGATGGCTACACCTTC. This sequence encodes CASSTWTGADGYTF. This chain links TRBV6-5 with TRBJ1-2, with 9 bases identical to TRBD1. V shed 5 bases, J shed 6 bases, and the junction held 7 bases outside the gene matches. Germline V lookup: CDR1 MNHEY, CDR2 SVGAGI. The CDR3 loop spans 14 amino acids.

The chain has TRBV11-2 and TRBJ2-1; 9 nucleotides line up with TRBD2. The CDR3 contains 15 residues. J lost 2 bases, V lost 2 bases, and 1 base had no gene match. In germline, CDR1 is SGHAT, CDR2 FQNNGV. This CDR3 is CASSLLAGTYNEQFF. For the CDR3, the DNA is TGTGCCAGCAGCTTACTAGCGGGAACCTACAATGAGCAGTTCTTC.

This chain uses TRBV5-1 with TRBJ1-2; TRBD1 might be the D (5 bases). CDR1 SGHRS and CDR2 YFSETQ come from the germline V gene. CDR3 size: 14 residues. The V gene lost 0 bases and the J gene lost 7 bases, with 13 bases spanning the gap. The CDR3 DNA reads as TGCGCCAGCAGCTTGGACTCCGGGACTAGTGGCTACACCTTC. As protein: CASSLDSGTSGYTF.